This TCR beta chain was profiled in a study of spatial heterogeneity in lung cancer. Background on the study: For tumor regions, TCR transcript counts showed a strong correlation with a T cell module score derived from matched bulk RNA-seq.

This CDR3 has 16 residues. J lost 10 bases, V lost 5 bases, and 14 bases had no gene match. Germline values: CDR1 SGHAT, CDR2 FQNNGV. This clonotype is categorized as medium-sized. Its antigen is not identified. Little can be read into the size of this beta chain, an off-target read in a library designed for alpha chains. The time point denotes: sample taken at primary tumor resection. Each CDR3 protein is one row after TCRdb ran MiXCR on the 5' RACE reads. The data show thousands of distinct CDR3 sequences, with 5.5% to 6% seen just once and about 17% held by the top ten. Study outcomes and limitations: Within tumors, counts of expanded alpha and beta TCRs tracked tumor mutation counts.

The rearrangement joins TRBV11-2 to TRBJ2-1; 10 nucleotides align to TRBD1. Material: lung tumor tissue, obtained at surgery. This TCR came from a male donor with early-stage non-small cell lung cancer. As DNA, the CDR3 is TGTGCCAGCAGCACCGGGGCCGGGACAGGGGTATCGGAGCAGTTCTTC. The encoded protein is CASSTGAGTGVSEQFF.